The rows below give T cell receptor beta chains drawn from one sample of a study of blood T cell repertoires in COVID-19. Sequencing used immunoSEQ multiplex PCR; TCRdb keeps in-frame clones, though not all of them. This sample has 250,000 or so clones; around 89% occur once, and the top ten carry over 7.5%. The sequencing sample was made of PBMCs or T cells enriched from blood (not recorded which). These receptors were obtained from a man aged 40-55 years who had recovered from COVID-19. Each CDR3 is given with its conserved first and last residue. The order of the fields is D gene, clone size, J gene, V gene, CDR3 protein, CDR3 DNA. A D gene is named only where the DNA matches it firmly. Clone size is given for some rows only: seen once, a few or many times, or a class if the clone is expanded.

>NA|NA|TRBJ2-5|TRBV4-2
CASSQPDGGTSQETQYF
TGTGCCAGCAGCCAGCCTGATGGTGGCACTAGCCAAGAGACCCAGTACTTC
>NA|NA|TRBJ2-7|TRBV12-3/TRBV12-4
CASSPGVAYEQYF
TGTGCCAGCAGCCCGGGGGTAGCGTACGAGCAGTACTTC
>NA|NA|TRBJ1-2|TRBV2
CASRKQTTLRQDRYGYTF
TGTGCCAGCAGGAAGCAGACCACTTTGCGACAGGACCGCTATGGCTACACCTTC
>NA|NA|TRBJ1-2|TRBV19
CASSFTLTDIGYTF
TGTGCCAGTAGCTTCACCCTGACAGATATTGGCTACACCTTC
>NA|NA|TRBJ1-2|TRBV5-1
CASSPTAGDYGYTF
TGCGCCAGCAGTCCAACCGCCGGGGACTATGGCTACACCTTC
>NA|few|TRBJ2-1|TRBV5-8
CASSSGRQDIGDEQFF
TGTGCCAGCAGCTCGGGACGACAGGATATAGGGGATGAGCAGTTCTTC
>NA|NA|TRBJ2-7|TRBV10-2
CASSTRGIEFEQYF
TGCGCCAGCAGTACAAGGGGAATTGAATTCGAGCAGTACTTC
>NA|NA|TRBJ2-6|TRBV4-1
CASSQVISGANVLTF
TGCGCCAGCAGCCAAGTTATCTCTGGGGCCAACGTCCTGACTTTC
>NA|NA|TRBJ1-6|TRBV27
CASSWTDNSPLHF
TGTGCCAGCAGTTGGACAGATAATTCACCCCTCCACTTT
>NA|once|TRBJ2-1|TRBV4-3
CASSQDLSGSSYNEQFF
TGCGCCAGCAGCCAAGATCTATCCGGTAGCTCCTACAATGAGCAGTTCTTC
>TRBD2|NA|TRBJ2-7|TRBV15
CATSRAALVAGGYEQYF
TGTGCCACCAGCAGAGCCGCTCTCGTAGCGGGAGGCTACGAGCAGTACTTC
>NA|NA|TRBJ1-2|TRBV7-9
CASQANYGYTF
TGTGCCAGCCAGGCTAACTATGGCTACACCTTC
>NA|NA|TRBJ1-2|TRBV7-9
CASSLAGANYGYTF
TGTGCCAGCAGCTTAGCAGGAGCTAACTATGGCTACACCTTC